Reported below is one TCR beta chain. The clone's antigen remains unknown. No base qualities exist here, and no much larger clone lies one base off it. The cohort was made up of several hundred healthy bone marrow donors. All cohort members were sampled while nominally healthy, although unrecorded immune exposures were likely present. The donor tested CMV seropositive and was one of the 289 seropositive cohort members. A peripheral blood sample was collected from each donor, and TCR beta sequencing was performed on peripheral blood mononuclear cells. The Qiagen DNeasy Blood Extraction Kit was used to extract genomic DNA from the blood cell samples. The data originate from a study of cytomegalovirus exposure and HLA in healthy donors (TCRdb year 2017). For the study in its entirety: According to an earlier analysis of 587 of the donors, about 179 million T cells yielded 90 million to 140 million unique TCR beta sequences and 276 Gb of sequence data. To predict cytomegalovirus infection status, the study brought together high-throughput TCR immunosequencing, statistical association of individual TCRs with disease status, and machine learning. To study patterns of TCR occurrence, a later analysis re-analyzed previously published TCR beta repertoires from 650 to 750 donors and added high-resolution HLA genotyping. In addition to the first cohort of around 670 subjects, a separate validation cohort of some 120 different subjects was used. Alongside the repertoire data, information on donor age, sex, ethnicity and CMV serostatus was compiled. A later genetic analysis used genome-wide SNP genotypes for 398 of the 666 donors, treating that subset as a discovery cohort. Among around 400 genotyped donors of the cohort, an average of around 240,000 unique TCR beta nucleotide sequences were sequenced per donor, approximately 20% of them non-productive. The study was designed to test whether signatures of past pathogen exposure could be identified by cataloging public T cell receptors. The number of typed donors differed by locus: 629-630 for A, B, C, DRB1 and DQB1; approximately 540 for DQA1; 606 for DPA1; and roughly 450 for DPB1. In an earlier analysis of around 540 of the donors, high-throughput TCR beta sequencing was used to judge whether each TCR beta V gene segment behaved as functional or pseudogenic. An early release that covered around 590 HLA-typed donors contained approximately 300 gigabases of sequencing data and tens of millions of unique TCR sequences. The T cell repertoires of under 750 subjects were profiled by immunosequencing and related to cytomegalovirus serostatus. Rather than using new phenotypic data, the later analysis identified candidate immune exposures from TCR beta sequences and from how often those sequences occurred across donors. Five DR-DQ haplotypes were handled as single units for association and clustering, since linkage in the cohort was strong. Both class I and class II loci were covered by HLA typing, at four-digit resolution. Every repertoire in the discovery cohort had been generated on one and the same sequencing platform. The genetic ancestry cluster associated with self-reported Caucasian donors included roughly four fifths of the roughly 400 genotyped donors.

Libraries came from the immunoSEQ multiplex PCR assay. For the multiplex PCR, a mixture combining 60 forward primers for TCR Vbeta segments and 13 reverse primers for TCR Jbeta segments was used. The CDR3 region of rearranged TCR beta genes was amplified from genomic DNA by a multiplex PCR assay. The Illumina HiSeq System was used to sequence the amplified TCR beta libraries as 87-base-pair reads. On the authors' methods: A later analysis counted about 80 million unique TCR beta chains across the 500 to 850 repertoires, and around 9.9 million of these chains were shared by at least two donors. A nearest-neighbor algorithm error-corrected the raw reads and collapsed the reads into unique sequences, merging closely related sequences to remove PCR and sequencing errors. To assign V, D and J gene segments, CDR3 sequences were aligned to IMGT reference sequences. For a sequence to be retained, at least a six-nucleotide match to both a V gene segment and a J gene segment was required. Rearrangements were classified as productive when the CDR3 lacked stop codons and remained in frame with V and J, and all other rearrangements were classified as non-productive. Following IMGT convention, CDR3 was defined as the stretch from the second conserved V-encoded cysteine up to the conserved J-encoded phenylalanine. Sequences without an unambiguous match to a single V gene segment were excluded from the earlier analysis of about 630 of the donors. An earlier analysis of a few hundred of the donors called V segments functional above 56.7% productive rearrangements and segregating when the between-donor standard deviation exceeded 5%. A statistical classification framework was developed to diagnose cytomegalovirus status using the catalog of TCR beta chain sequences. In a later analysis, V and J genes were assigned by comparing TCR nucleotide sequences against IMGT/GENE-DB human TR gene sequences. In a later analysis, CDR3 sequences and most-parsimonious VDJ recombination scenarios were assigned using the TCRdist pipeline. In a later analysis, each TCR beta chain was defined by its CDR3 amino acid sequence together with its V-gene family, and reads without a unique V-gene family were excluded. As a way to deal with suspected cross-contamination and a sequencing artifact, a later analysis dropped over 550 nucleotide sequences that were highly shared and had low generation probability. In a later analysis, a clonal expansion index for each public chain was calculated from normalized within-repertoire ranks of inferred template counts. In a later analysis, generation probabilities were computed with a VDJ recombination model fitted to out-of-frame rearrangements, and the resulting probabilities were checked against IGoR. A later analysis scored TCR-TCR, TCR-HLA and TCR-CMV co-occurrence with hypergeometric tests, applying a repertoire-size bias correction to TCR pairs. In a later analysis, false discovery rates were estimated by permuting HLA or CMV assignments 20 times. In a later analysis, co-occurring TCRs were grouped with DBSCAN, and TCRdist sequence similarity was added when clustering was performed within HLA-allele-positive subsets. Repertoires with fewer than 30,000 or more than 120,000 public chains were left out of co-occurrence clustering, as were five repertoires with anomalous nucleotide sharing. TCRdb mirrors the immuneACCESS table, restricted to in-frame sequences. Some clones are absent from its copies; in checked studies, under half trace to an unresolved V gene, and the reason for the others is unknown. Clone size and V and J calls were adopted from that table, with D and trimming inferred from the DNA. The sample has fewer than 200,000 clones on record, over 70% of them singletons. Over 1.5% of the sample lies in the top ten.

V and J are trimmed by 0 bases and 5 bases, and the gene matches miss 14 bases of the junction. Inclusive of the bounding cysteine and phenylalanine, the CDR3 is 19 residues long. Only the CDR3 portion is preserved as DNA: 57 bases, with reading frame beginning at the first base. The germline V gene supplies CDR1 SGDLS and CDR2 YYNGEE. General study outcomes and caveats: The cohort was sequenced for TCR beta chains only, and without alpha or paired-chain data the features that could be detected were limited. The study gave a list of 150 to 200 TCR beta chains associated with cytomegalovirus. According to a later analysis, most CMV-associated TCR beta chains appeared to be HLA-restricted, and the HLA associations seemed to be driven largely by CMV exposure. A cluster of highly shared sequence variants was judged likely to represent a technical artifact of the sequencing pipeline. Because counts were too low, seventeen rarely observed V segments, including chromosome 9 orphons, were excluded from the earlier analysis of some 590 of the donors. Specific HLA alleles were associated with over 15,000 TCR beta sequences at a false discovery rate of 0.05 in a later analysis. A further reported finding was that TCR beta sequences accurately predicted the HLA-A and HLA-B alleles for most subjects in the first cohort. While some public TCRs were present in many individuals, most TCR sequences turned up only very rarely across donors. In an earlier analysis of 587 of the donors, most TCR beta V segments appeared in productive rearrangements about 87% or about 30% of the time, broadly matching IMGT annotations. Because HLA typing was unavailable for some donors at each locus, only the typed subset was used in association tests. Cytomegalovirus status was reported to be diagnosed by the classifier with high specificity and sensitivity in both the original and validation cohorts. Correlated functional status among segregating V segments might reflect linkage disequilibrium, but an unknown experimental factor could not be ruled out. Because the 87-base-pair reads could not distinguish some IMGT-functional V segments, including TRBV6-2 and TRBV6-3, those segments were excluded. In a later analysis, HLA-associated TCR beta chains showed more clonal expansion and lower generation probabilities than non-associated chains that were equally common. An association between a missense DCLRE1C variant and V-gene and J-gene trimming of TCR beta chains was found in a later genetic analysis and replicated in an independent cohort. Presence/absence analyses assumed roughly uniform sequencing depth across donors, an assumption that may not hold. A later genetic analysis reported fewer N-insertions in productive TCRs among donors in an Asian-associated ancestry cluster than the roughly 720-donor mean. It was suggested by the authors that the approach could potentially be generalized to other disease states and immunological phenotypes. In vitro tests confirmed that a few of the cytomegalovirus-associated TCR beta chains recognize cytomegalovirus antigens. Immune exposure information for the cohort was limited to CMV serostatus. When HLA alleles, especially DR and DQ, strongly co-occurred, TCR associations were difficult to assign to individual alleles. A later analysis reported that several top co-occurrence clusters appeared linked to parvovirus B19, influenza, CMV and Epstein-Barr virus. According to a later analysis, TCR association rates differed among HLA loci, with DRB1 alleles showing the most associated TCRs and HLA-C alleles showing the fewest.

Sequenced sample: PBMCs. The rearranged chain carries TRBV9 and TRBJ2-3, with TRBD2 identical over 11 junction bases. This sequence originates from a man aged 35 to 55 in good health and CMV-seropositive. CDR3 protein: CASSVGLAGGLNYGDTQYF. The bases read TGTGCCAGCAGCGTAGGGCTAGCGGGAGGACTCAATTATGGAGATACGCAGTATTTT.